This T cell receptor beta chain was sequenced in a study of shared clonotypes between healthy human individuals. Replicate sorted-subset PCRs were loaded with approximately 190 ng DNA, roughly 33,000 T cell genomes. In the original analysis: Filtering differed since immunoSEQ provided only junctions, with no quality scores. Only in-frame clones appear in the TCRdb table, and some are missing; sequencing was by immunoSEQ multiplex PCR. V, J and clone size reflect that table, while D and trimming were determined from the DNA. Here the sample spans 2 million to 2.5 million clones, about 94% being singletons. V dropped 3 bases and J dropped 5; count of bases not matched to a gene: 5. This CDR3 comprises 14 residues. CDR1 and CDR2 from the germline V gene are MNHNS and SASEGT.

The chain recombines TRBV6-1 with TRBJ2-7, with 9 positions matching TRBD2. Specimen: naive CD4+ T cells sorted from blood. The sample's subset: CD45RA+ positively selected. The receptor's source is a man between 18 and 29 years old in good health. The CDR3 DNA follows: TGTGCCAGCAGTGAGCTAGCGGGGTTTAACGAGCAGTACTTC. It yields the protein CASSELAGFNEQYF.